This T cell receptor beta chain stems from a study of blood T cells in healthy people across ages. Primers used in a second PCR of roughly 6 to 12 cycles were a sample-barcoded 5' primer and a J-beta primer mix. One entry per CDR3 protein, called by TCRdb with MiXCR from the 5' RACE reads. The sample has about 930,000 distinct CDR3 sequences, 25% to 35% seen once. Ten or more counts support this clonotype. These data also featured in a second study, about T cells of mothers and their children.

The sample comprised blood. The clonotype originates from a woman aged 35 to 49 in good health.

CDR3 in DNA: TGCAGCGTTGAAGTTCCACAGGGGAATTTGGACGAGCAGTACTTC. It translates to CSVEVPQGNLDEQYF. The gene calls are TRBV29-1 and TRBJ2-7, with TRBD1 matching 7 bases. Germline CDR1 SQVTM, CDR2 ANQGSEA. The CDR3 is 15 amino acids. Trimming at V came to 1 base and at J to 5 bases, leaving 11 bases not matched to a gene.